These 25 T cell receptor beta chains originate from one sample sequenced in a study of T cells in Graves' hyperthyroidism and ophthalmopathy. Using RNA transcripts as the source, TCR beta CDR3 regions were amplified. Primed by the HTBI set, a first-round RT-PCR was run on the TCR CDR3. TCRdb passed the multiplex PCR reads through MiXCR, listing each CDR3 protein once. The sample has over 650,000 distinct CDR3 sequences; about 45% are singletons. Sample: peripheral blood or thyroid tissue (not recorded which). These receptors came from an adult man with Graves' disease, either hyperthyroidism or ophthalmopathy (not recorded which).

The chain is built from TRBV20-1 and TRBJ2-7; the match to TRBD1 covers 12 bases. Germline-derived CDR1 and CDR2 are DFQATT and SNEGSKA (reference sequence). The CDR3 runs 14 residues. V dropped 1 base and J dropped 5; count of bases not matched to a gene: 3. For the CDR3, the DNA is TGCAGTGCTAGAGCCGGGACAGGGGGCAACGAGCAGTACTTC. Protein product: CSARAGTGGNEQYF.

V is TRBV7-2 and J is TRBJ1-2; no firm D call. Germline CDR1 reads SGHTA; CDR2 reads FQGNSA. V lost 1 base to trimming and J lost 4 bases, with 10 bases between them. CDR3 length equals 14 residues. This CDR3 is CASSLGPQSYGYTF. CDR3 in DNA: TGTGCCAGCAGCTTAGGGCCCCAGAGCTATGGCTACACCTTC.

The table lists this clonotype with a count of one. The V gene is TRBV7-9, the J gene TRBJ2-7; 12 nucleotides align to TRBD1. The CDR3 is made up of 18 amino acids. The V gene end was trimmed by 6 bases and the J gene end by 0 bases; junction bases not matched to a gene: 12. The germline gives CDR1 SEHNR, CDR2 FQNEAQ (reference sequence). CDR3 in amino acids: CASSSGGQGASISYEQYF. CDR3 DNA: TGTGCCAGCAGTTCAGGGGGACAGGGGGCGTCCATCTCCTACGAGCAGTACTTC.

This clonotype was observed a handful of times. The chain links TRBV10-2 to TRBJ1-1; unclear D gene. Germline V gene sequence: CDR1 WSHSY, CDR2 SAAADI. This CDR3 region has 14 residues. The germline V and J ends were trimmed by 3 bases and 1 base, with 9 bases remaining between them. CDR3 loop: CASSESGRNTEAFF. The CDR3 bases are TGCGCCAGCAGTGAATCAGGAAGGAACACTGAAGCTTTCTTT.

This clonotype was observed once. The rearrangement joins TRBV11-1 to TRBJ1-2; D might be TRBD1 (6 bases). CDR1 is SGHAT and CDR2 is FQDESV in the germline V gene (reference sequence). The CDR3 consists of 13 residues. The V end was cut by 5 bases, the J end by 4 bases, with 11 bases between. CDR3 sequence (DNA): TGTGCCAGCAGCCATGGACAGTCCTATGGCTACACCTTC. It translates to CASSHGQSYGYTF.

This clonotype was seen ten or more times. The chain uses TRBV7-9 and TRBJ1-2; D gene uncertain. Germline lookup yields CDR1 SEHNR and CDR2 FQNEAQ (reference sequence). The germline V and J ends were trimmed by 5 bases and 8 bases, with 12 bases remaining between them. This CDR3 is 12 amino acids long. Written as DNA, the CDR3 is TGTGCCAGCAGCCCTCCCCGCCAGGGCTACACCTTC. Amino acids: CASSPPRQGYTF.

This clonotype was recorded a few times. The chain carries TRBV12-5 and TRBJ1-1; D remains unclear. This CDR3 is built from 12 residues. V lost 2 bases and J 6 bases, leaving 7 bases between the germline ends. Per the germline V gene, CDR1 is LGHNT and CDR2 is FRNRAP. CDR3 coding DNA: TGTGCTAGTGGTTTGTTTGAGTCTGAAGCTTTCTTT. Residues: CASGLFESEAFF.

The rearrangement links TRBV5-1 to TRBJ2-2, with TRBD1 matching over 7 bases. This CDR3 region has 15 residues. V was pared by 2 bases and J by 1 base, with 2 bases of the junction left unmatched. The V gene's germline CDR1 is SGHRS and CDR2 YFSETQ. The CDR3 here is CASSFTGVNTGELFF. CDR3 sequence (DNA): TGCGCCAGCAGCTTCACAGGGGTGAACACCGGGGAGCTGTTTTTT.

This clonotype was observed a single time. The V and J genes are TRBV20-1 and TRBJ1-6; 8 positions match TRBD1. Germline V gene sequence: CDR1 DFQATT, CDR2 SNEGSKA (reference sequence). Trimming took 0 bases from V and 13 from J; bases not matched to a gene: 11. The CDR3 consists of 15 residues. The CDR3 spells CSARDQGAIGQPLHF. CDR3 nucleotides: TGCAGTGCTAGAGATCAGGGGGCAATTGGGCAGCCCCTCCACTTT.

J is TRBJ2-7 and V is TRBV7-8; maybe TRBD2 (6 bases). The CDR3 totals 14 residues. Germline V gene sequence: CDR1 SGHVS, CDR2 FQNEAQ. V lost 6 bases and J lost 9, with 21 bases in between. The CDR3 DNA follows: TGTGCCAGCAGATTGCTAGCGACGGACGGAAGGCAGTACTTC. Protein product: CASRLLATDGRQYF.

The sample holds many counts of this clonotype. The chain links TRBV7-2 to TRBJ1-1, with a possible D match to TRBD1 (5 bases). Trimming cost V 4 bases and J 3 bases, with 9 bases left between them. The CDR3 has 13 amino acids. Germline V lookup: CDR1 SGHTA, CDR2 FQGNSA. In DNA, the CDR3 is TGTGCCAGCAGCTCAGGGAGTGACACTGAAGCTTTCTTT. Translation gives CASSSGSDTEAFF.

There are a few counts of this clonotype. The chain's CDR3 is CASSSVGGTGYTF. Here the CDR3 DNA reads TGTGCCAGCAGCTCGGTCGGGGGAACGGGCTACACCTTC. The chain uses TRBV7-6 and TRBJ1-2; D perhaps matches TRBD1 (5 bases). The length of the CDR3 is 13 residues. Germline CDR1 reads SGHVS; CDR2 reads FNYEAQ. Deletions cut 4 bases from V and 8 bases from J, with 14 bases between.

The genes are TRBV14 and TRBJ1-2; 7 bases align to TRBD1. CDR1 and CDR2 from the germline V gene are SGHDN and FVKESK. The CDR3 runs 14 residues. V gave up 6 bases and J gave up 4 bases; unmatched junction bases: 8. This CDR3 reads CASSPDRESYGYTF. The DNA for the CDR3 is TGTGCCAGCAGTCCTGACAGGGAGAGCTATGGCTACACCTTC.

This clonotype was picked up a small number of times. J is TRBJ2-7 and V is TRBV20-1; D not resolved. CDR1 is DFQATT and CDR2 is SNEGSKA in the germline V gene (reference sequence). V gave up 5 bases and J gave up 7 bases, with 12 bases separating them. The CDR3 spans 11 residues. In DNA, the CDR3 is TGCAGTGCTGAGAAATCTTTTGAGCAGTACTTC. It encodes CSAEKSFEQYF.

V and J are TRBV12-5 and TRBJ2-5; D call uncertain. Germline CDR1 LGHNT, CDR2 FRNRAP. The CDR3 loop spans 15 amino acids. V gave up 1 base and J gave up 1 base, with 10 bases separating them. The DNA for the CDR3 is TGTGCTAGTGGTTTGGGGTTAGGCCCCCAAGAGACCCAGTACTTC. Residues: CASGLGLGPQETQYF.

A word on this clonotype: Its ends do not fully match the called genes, so a read error is possible. The chain has TRBV29-1 and TRBJ1-2; TRBD1 might be the D (5 bases). Germline V gene data show CDR1 as SQVTM and CDR2 as ANQGSEA. CDR3 length: 14 residues. CDR3 sequence: CASNRGTRDYGYTF. CDR3 sequence (DNA): TGTGCCAGCAACAGAGGGACCCGGGACTATGGCTACACCTTC.

The chain uses TRBV7-2 and TRBJ1-2, with no clear D. Trimming took off 5 bases at V and 1 base at J, with 11 bases between the two ends. The germline V gene has CDR1 SGHTA and CDR2 FQGNSA. The CDR3 spans 14 residues. CDR3 loop: CASSAVGNNYGYTF. CDR3 DNA sequence: TGTGCCAGCAGCGCTGTAGGCAATAACTATGGCTACACCTTC.

This clonotype was seen a handful of times. The chain is built from TRBV20-1 and TRBJ2-7; D call uncertain. V lost 2 bases and J 4 bases, leaving 9 bases between the germline ends. Germline lookup yields CDR1 DFQATT and CDR2 SNEGSKA (reference sequence). CDR3 length: 12 residues. The CDR3 bases are TGCAGTGCTAGATTAATTGGATACGAGCAGTACTTC. It specifies CSARLIGYEQYF.

This clonotype was seen a single time. The rearrangement uses TRBV25-1 and TRBJ1-1, with D unresolved. V lost 8 bases and J 4 bases, leaving 14 bases between the germline ends. CDR3 length equals 13 residues. Germline-derived CDR1 and CDR2 are MGHDK and SYGVNS. Here the CDR3 reads CASLYLSGTEAFF. The CDR3 DNA sequence: TGTGCCAGCTTGTACCTATCGGGCACTGAAGCTTTCTTT.

The rearrangement uses TRBV15 and TRBJ1-1, with a weak D call TRBD1 (6 bases). V dropped 0 bases and J dropped 1 base, with 12 bases sitting between them. The CDR3 sequence is 16 residues long. Looked up from germline, CDR1 is LNHNV and CDR2 is YYDKDF (reference sequence). The CDR3 spells CATSRDWGRGNTEAFF. The CDR3 nucleotides are TGTGCCACCAGCAGAGATTGGGGCAGGGGGAACACTGAAGCTTTCTTT.

The CDR3 spells CATRGEGPTTGELFF. The CDR3 DNA reads TGTGCCACCCGGGGAGAAGGGCCCACCACCGGGGAGCTGTTTTTT. The chain is built from TRBV24-1 and TRBJ2-2; perhaps TRBD2 as D (5 bases). Trimming cost V 9 bases and J 4 bases, with 17 bases left between them. There are 15 residues in the CDR3. CDR1 and CDR2 (germline): KGHDR, SFDVKD.

About this clonotype itself: One base away lies a much larger clone, so this may be a sequencing read error. The CDR3 loop reads CASSETGPNTKAFF. The CDR3 DNA sequence: TGTGCCAGCAGTGAGACTGGGCCGAACACTAAAGCTTTCTTT. V is TRBV2 and J is TRBJ1-1; D is unresolved. The CDR3 is 14 residues long. Germline-derived CDR1 and CDR2 are SNHLY and FYNNEI.

As regards this clonotype: At one end the junction does not follow the germline gene, possibly because of a read error. The gene calls are TRBV5-1 and TRBJ2-5, with unresolved D. The germline CDR1 and CDR2 sequences are SGHRS and YFSETQ. The CDR3 is 13 residues long. The CDR3 DNA follows: TGCGCCAGCAAGGACGGCATCCAAGAGGCCCAGTACTTC. It encodes CASKDGIQEAQYF.

This clonotype turned up a few times. CDR3 in amino acids: CASSFRGDYGYTF. Here the CDR3 DNA reads TGTGCCAGCAGCTTCCGGGGCGACTATGGCTACACCTTC. The genes are TRBV7-2 and TRBJ1-2; maybe TRBD1 (5 bases). The germline V gene encodes CDR1 SGHTA and CDR2 FQGNSA. V gave up 3 bases and J gave up 3 bases, with 8 bases separating them. The CDR3 spans 13 residues.

The CDR3 here is CASKEGTDTEKLFF. In nucleotides, the CDR3 is TGTGCCAGCAAGGAAGGGACAGATACTGAAAAACTGTTTTTT. The V gene is TRBV2, the J gene TRBJ1-4; TRBD1 matches 7 bases. There are 14 residues in the CDR3. The ends lost 7 bases at V and 7 bases at J; junction bases unmatched: 9. The V gene's germline CDR1 is SNHLY and CDR2 FYNNEI.